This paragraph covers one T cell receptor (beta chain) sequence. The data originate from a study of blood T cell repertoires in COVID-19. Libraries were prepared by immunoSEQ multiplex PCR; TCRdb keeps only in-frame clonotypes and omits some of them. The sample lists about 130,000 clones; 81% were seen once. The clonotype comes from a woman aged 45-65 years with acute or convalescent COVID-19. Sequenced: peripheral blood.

As DNA, the CDR3 is TGTGCCAGTAGTTCACAGGGCTTCAATCAGCCCCAGCATTTT. Translating gives CASSSQGFNQPQHF. The chain carries TRBV19 and TRBJ1-5, with D possibly matching TRBD1 (6 bases). The CDR3 has 14 residues. Per the germline V gene, CDR1 is LNHDA and CDR2 is SQIVND (reference sequence). The V end lost 5 bases, the J end lost 3 bases, and 11 bases lay between the germline ends.